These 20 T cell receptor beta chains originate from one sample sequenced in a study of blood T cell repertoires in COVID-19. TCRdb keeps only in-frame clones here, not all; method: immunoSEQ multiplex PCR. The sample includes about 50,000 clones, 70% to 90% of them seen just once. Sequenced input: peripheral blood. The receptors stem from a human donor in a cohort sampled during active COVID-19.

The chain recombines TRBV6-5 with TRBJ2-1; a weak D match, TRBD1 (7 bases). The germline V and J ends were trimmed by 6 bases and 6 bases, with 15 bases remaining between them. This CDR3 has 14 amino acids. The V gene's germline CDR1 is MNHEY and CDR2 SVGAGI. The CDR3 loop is CASSPGGTFNEQFF. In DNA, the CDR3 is TGTGCCAGCAGCCCAGGGGGGACTTTCAATGAGCAGTTCTTC.

Here the CDR3 DNA reads TGTGCCATCAGTGCGGTGACAGATACGCAGTATTTT. It codes for CAISAVTDTQYF. The chain couples TRBV10-3 to TRBJ2-3, with D unresolved. V was clipped by 4 bases and J by 3 bases, with 5 bases between them. This CDR3 has 12 amino acids. Germline V gene sequence: CDR1 ENHRY, CDR2 SYGVKD.

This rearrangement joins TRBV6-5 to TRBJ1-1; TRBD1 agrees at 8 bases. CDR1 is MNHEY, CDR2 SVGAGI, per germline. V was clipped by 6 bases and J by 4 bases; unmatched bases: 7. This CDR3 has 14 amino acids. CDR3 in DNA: TGTGCCAGCAGGGACAGGGCGGATATCACTGAAGCTTTCTTT. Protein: CASRDRADITEAFF.

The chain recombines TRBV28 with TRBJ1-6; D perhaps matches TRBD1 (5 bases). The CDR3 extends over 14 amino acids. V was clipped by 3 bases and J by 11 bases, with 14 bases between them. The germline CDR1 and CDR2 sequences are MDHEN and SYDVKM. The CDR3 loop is CASSFTGRGTPLHF. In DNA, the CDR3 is TGTGCCAGCAGTTTTACCGGTCGGGGGACACCCCTCCACTTT. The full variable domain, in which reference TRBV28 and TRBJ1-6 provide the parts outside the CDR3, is DVKVTQSSRYLVKRTGEKVFLECVQDMDHENMFWYRQDPGLGLRLIYFSYDVKMKEKGDIPEGYSVSREKKERFSLILESASTNQTSMYLCASSFTGRGTPLHFGNGTRLTVT.

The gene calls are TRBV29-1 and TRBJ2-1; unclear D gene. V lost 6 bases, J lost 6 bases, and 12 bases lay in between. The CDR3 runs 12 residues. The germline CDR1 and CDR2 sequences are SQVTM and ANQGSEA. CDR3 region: CSVDFSINEQFF. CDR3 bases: TGCAGCGTCGACTTTAGCATCAATGAGCAGTTCTTC.

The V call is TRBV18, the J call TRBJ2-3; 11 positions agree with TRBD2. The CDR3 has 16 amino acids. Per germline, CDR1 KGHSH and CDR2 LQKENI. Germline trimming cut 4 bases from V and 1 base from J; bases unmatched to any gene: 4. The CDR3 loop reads CASSQLAGAGTDTQYF. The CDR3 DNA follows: TGTGCCAGCTCACAACTAGCGGGAGCGGGCACAGATACGCAGTATTTT.

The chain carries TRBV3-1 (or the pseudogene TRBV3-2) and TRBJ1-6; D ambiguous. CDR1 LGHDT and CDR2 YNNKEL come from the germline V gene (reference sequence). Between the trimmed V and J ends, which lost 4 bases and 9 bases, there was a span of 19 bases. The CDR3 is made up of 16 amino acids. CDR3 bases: TGTGCCAGCAGCCGACGCTCCTACGGGGAAATTTCACCCCTCCACTTT. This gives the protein CASSRRSYGEISPLHF.

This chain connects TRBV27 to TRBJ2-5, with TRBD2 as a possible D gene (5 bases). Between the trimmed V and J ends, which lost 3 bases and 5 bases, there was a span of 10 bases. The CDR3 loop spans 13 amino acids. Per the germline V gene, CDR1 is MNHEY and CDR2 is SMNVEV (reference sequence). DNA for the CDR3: TGTGCCAGCAGTTTCATGGGGAGTGAGACCCAGTACTTC. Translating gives CASSFMGSETQYF.

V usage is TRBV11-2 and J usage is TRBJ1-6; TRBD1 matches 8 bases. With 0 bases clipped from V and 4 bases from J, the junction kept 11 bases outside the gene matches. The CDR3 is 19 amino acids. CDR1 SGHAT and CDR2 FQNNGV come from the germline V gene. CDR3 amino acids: CASSLDRGQGLDYNSPLHF. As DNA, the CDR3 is TGTGCCAGCAGCTTAGACCGAGGACAGGGATTGGATTATAATTCACCCCTCCACTTT.

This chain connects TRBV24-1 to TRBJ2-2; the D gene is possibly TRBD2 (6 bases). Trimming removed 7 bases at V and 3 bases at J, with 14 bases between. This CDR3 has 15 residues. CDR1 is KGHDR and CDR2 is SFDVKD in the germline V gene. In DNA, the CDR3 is TGTGCCACCAGCCAGGACGGGAGATACACCGGGGAGCTGTTTTTT. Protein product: CATSQDGRYTGELFF.

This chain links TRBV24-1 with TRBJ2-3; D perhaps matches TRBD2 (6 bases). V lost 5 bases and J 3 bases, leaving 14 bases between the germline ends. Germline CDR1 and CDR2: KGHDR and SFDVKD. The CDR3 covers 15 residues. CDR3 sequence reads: CATSGSAGLTDTQYF. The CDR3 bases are TGTGCCACCAGTGGGTCGGCGGGGTTAACAGATACGCAGTATTTT.

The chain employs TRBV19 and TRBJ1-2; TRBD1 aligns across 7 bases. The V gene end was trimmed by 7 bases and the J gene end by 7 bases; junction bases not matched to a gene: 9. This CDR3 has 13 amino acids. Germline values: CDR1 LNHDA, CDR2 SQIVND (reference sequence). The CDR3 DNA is TGTGCCAGTACCTCGGGACAGTCTCTTGGCTACACCTTC. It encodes CASTSGQSLGYTF.

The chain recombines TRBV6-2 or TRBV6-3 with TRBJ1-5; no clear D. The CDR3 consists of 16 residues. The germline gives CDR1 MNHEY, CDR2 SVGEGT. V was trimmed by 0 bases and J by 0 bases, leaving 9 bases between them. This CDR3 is CASSYSTRHSNQPQHF. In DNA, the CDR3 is TGTGCCAGCAGTTACTCGACCAGGCATAGCAATCAGCCCCAGCATTTT.

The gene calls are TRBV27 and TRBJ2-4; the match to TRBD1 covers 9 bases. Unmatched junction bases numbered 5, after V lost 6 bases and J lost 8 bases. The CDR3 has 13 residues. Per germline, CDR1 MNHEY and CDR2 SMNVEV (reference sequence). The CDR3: CASSRDREDIQYF. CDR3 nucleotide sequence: TGTGCCAGCAGCCGGGACAGGGAGGACATTCAGTACTTC.

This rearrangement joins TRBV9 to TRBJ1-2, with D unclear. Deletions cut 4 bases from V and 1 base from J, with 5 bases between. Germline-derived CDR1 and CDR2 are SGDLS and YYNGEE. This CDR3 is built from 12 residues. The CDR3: CASSRDNYGYTF. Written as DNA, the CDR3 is TGTGCCAGCAGCCGGGATAACTATGGCTACACCTTC.

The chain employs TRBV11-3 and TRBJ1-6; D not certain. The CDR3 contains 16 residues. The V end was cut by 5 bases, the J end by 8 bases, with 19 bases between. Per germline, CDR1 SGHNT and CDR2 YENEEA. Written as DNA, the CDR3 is TGTGCCAGCAGCCCCTCCAAGACAATTTCGGATTCACCCCTCCACTTT. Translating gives CASSPSKTISDSPLHF.

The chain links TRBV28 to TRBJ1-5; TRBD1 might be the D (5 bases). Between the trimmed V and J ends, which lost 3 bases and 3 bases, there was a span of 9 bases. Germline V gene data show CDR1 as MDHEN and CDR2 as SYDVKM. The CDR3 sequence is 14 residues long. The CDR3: CASSFQGANQPQHF. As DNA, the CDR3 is TGTGCCAGCAGTTTCCAGGGCGCCAATCAGCCCCAGCATTTT.

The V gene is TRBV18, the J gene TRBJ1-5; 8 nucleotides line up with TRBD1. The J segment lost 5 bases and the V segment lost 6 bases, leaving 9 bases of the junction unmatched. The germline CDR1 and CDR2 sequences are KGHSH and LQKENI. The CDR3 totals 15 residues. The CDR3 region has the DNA TGTGCCAGCTCGGCGGGACAGGTGAGCTATCAGCCCCAGCATTTT. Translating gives CASSAGQVSYQPQHF.

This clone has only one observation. The CDR3 spells CASTPWDRGGYGYTF. Here the CDR3 DNA reads TGTGCCAGCACCCCATGGGACAGGGGTGGGTATGGCTACACCTTC. This chain joins TRBV5-6 and TRBJ1-2, with TRBD1 matching over 10 bases. Germline V gene lookup returns CDR1 SGHDT and CDR2 YYEEEE. V lost 6 bases, J lost 5 bases, and 10 bases stayed unmatched. This CDR3 contains 15 residues.

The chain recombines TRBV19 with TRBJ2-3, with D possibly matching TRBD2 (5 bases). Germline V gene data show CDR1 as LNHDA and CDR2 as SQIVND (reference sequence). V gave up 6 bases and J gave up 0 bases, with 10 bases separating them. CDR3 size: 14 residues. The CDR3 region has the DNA TGTGCCAGTAGAGGTCGGGATAGCACAGATACGCAGTATTTT. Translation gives CASRGRDSTDTQYF.